This T cell receptor (beta chain) was sequenced for a study of T cell repertoires in cytomegalovirus infection. Study-level information: Alongside well-studied HLA-B-restricted CMV epitopes, recently identified HLA-C-restricted CMV epitopes were also used. Public TCR beta signature analysis indicated the presence of both CMV infection and matching HLA type. Study findings and constraints: CMV-specific TCR beta clonotypes restricted by HLA-C dominated the ex vivo response. The cumulative frequency of public TCR beta families distinguished individuals who carried CMV together with the relevant HLA.

Details on this clonotype: What it recognizes is unknown.

Using its own MiXCR run on the reads, TCRdb lists one record per CDR3 protein. The data contain hundreds of thousands of distinct CDR3 sequences, 32% of them singletons. Germline assignment: CDR1 SGHTA and CDR2 FQGNSA. V gave up 2 bases and J gave up 10 bases, with 9 bases separating them. The CDR3 extends over 13 amino acids. This rearrangement joins TRBV7-2 to TRBJ1-6; D remains ambiguous. Sequences were derived from cultured CD8+ T cells from PBMCs, sampled from culture after CMV antigen stimulation. This sequence originates from a human donor in good health (CMV status not recorded). Some clones in this sample may be carry-over from other donors' samples. CDR3 loop: CASSLLSGSPLHF. The CDR3 DNA follows: TGTGCCAGCAGCTTACTTTCCGGCTCACCCCTCCACTTT.